This TCR beta chain was observed in a study of shared clonotypes between healthy human individuals. After removal of 7 bases from V and 0 bases from J, the junction contained 15 bases not matched to a gene. Looked up from germline, CDR1 is MDHEN and CDR2 is SYDVKM. The CDR3 sequence is 20 residues long. Sequenced by immunoSEQ multiplex PCR; TCRdb stores in-frame clones only, minus some. The repertoire holds over a million clones, with roughly 96% as singletons. The chain couples TRBV28 to TRBJ2-1; 13 bases are shared with TRBD2. The sequence was collected from a young man in good health. What was sequenced was naive CD4+ T cells sorted from blood. The subset is: CD45RA+ positively selected. Here the CDR3 DNA reads TGTGCCAGCACCAATTCCCGACTAGCGGGAGGCGGGGGCTCCTACAATGAGCAGTTCTTC. It encodes CASTNSRLAGGGGSYNEQFF.